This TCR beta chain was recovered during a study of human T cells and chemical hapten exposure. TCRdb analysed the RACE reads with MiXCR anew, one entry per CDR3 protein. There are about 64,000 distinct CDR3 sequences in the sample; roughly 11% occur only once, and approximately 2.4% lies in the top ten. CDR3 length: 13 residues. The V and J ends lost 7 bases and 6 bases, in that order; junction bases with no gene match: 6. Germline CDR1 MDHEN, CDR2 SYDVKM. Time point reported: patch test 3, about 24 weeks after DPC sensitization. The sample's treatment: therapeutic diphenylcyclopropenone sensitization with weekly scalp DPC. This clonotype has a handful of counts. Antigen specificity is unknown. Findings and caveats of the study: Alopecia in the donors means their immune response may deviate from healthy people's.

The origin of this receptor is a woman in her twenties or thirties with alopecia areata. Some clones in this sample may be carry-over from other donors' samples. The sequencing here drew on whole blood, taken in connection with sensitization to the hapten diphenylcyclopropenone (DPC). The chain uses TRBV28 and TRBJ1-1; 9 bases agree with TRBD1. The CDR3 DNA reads TGTGCCAGCATTACGGGACAGGGCTCTGAAGCTTTCTTT. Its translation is CASITGQGSEAFF.